Sequencing of this T cell receptor (beta chain) was carried out in a study of T cell repertoires in cytomegalovirus infection. As for the study in general: An indication of both CMV infection and matching HLA type came from public TCR beta signatures.

Note on this clonotype: What it recognizes is unknown.

General study findings and limits: Cumulated frequencies of public TCR beta families served to identify carriers of CMV plus the relevant HLA. In two of eight donors, the top clonotype was HLA-C-restricted CMV-specific.

TCRdb called the reads again in MiXCR, with one record for every CDR3 protein. The table has approximately 500,000 distinct CDR3 sequences, about 17% seen once. V shed 9 bases and J 4 bases; nucleotides not matched to a gene: 7. Germline V gene sequence: CDR1 KGHDR, CDR2 SFDVKD. The CDR3 length is 14 residues. The chain has TRBV24-1 and TRBJ2-1; 8 positions agree with TRBD1. Sequenced: CD8+ T cells from PBMCs. This TCR derives from a human donor in good health (CMV status not recorded). Some clones in this sample may be carry-over from other donors' samples. CDR3 loop: CATQGAGGYNEQFF. The CDR3 DNA follows: TGTGCCACCCAGGGGGCAGGGGGGTACAATGAGCAGTTCTTC.